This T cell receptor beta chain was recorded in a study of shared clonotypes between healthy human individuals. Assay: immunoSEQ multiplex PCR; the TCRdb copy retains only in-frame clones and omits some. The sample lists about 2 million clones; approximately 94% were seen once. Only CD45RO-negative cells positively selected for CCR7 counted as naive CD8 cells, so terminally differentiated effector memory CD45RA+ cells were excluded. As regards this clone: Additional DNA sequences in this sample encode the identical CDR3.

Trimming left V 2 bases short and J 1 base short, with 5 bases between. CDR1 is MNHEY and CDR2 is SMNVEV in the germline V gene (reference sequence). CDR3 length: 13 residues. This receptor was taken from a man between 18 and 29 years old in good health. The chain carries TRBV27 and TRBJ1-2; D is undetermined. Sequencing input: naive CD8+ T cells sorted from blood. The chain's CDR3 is CASSLSVNYGYTF. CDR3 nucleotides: TGTGCCAGCAGTTTAAGCGTTAACTATGGCTACACCTTC.